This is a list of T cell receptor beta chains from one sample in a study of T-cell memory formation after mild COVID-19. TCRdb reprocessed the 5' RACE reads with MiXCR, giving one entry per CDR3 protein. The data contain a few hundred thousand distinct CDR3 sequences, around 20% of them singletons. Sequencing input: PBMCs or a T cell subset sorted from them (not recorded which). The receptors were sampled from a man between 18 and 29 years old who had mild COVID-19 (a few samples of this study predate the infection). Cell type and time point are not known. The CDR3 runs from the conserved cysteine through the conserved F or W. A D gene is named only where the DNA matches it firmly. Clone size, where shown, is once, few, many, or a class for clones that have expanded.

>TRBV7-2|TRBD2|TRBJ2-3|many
TGTGCCAGCAGCTTGACCCGAACCGGGGGACTAGTCGGAGATACGCAGTATTTT
CASSLTRTGGLVGDTQYF
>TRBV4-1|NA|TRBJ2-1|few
TGCGCCAGCAGAGGGGGGGGAGTCGATGAGCAGTTCTTC
CASRGGGVDEQFF
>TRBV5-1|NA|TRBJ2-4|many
TGCGCCAGCAGCTTGACCCCCGGGACAACCCAGCGGGTAGCCAAAAACATTCAGTACTTC
CASSLTPGTTQRVAKNIQYF
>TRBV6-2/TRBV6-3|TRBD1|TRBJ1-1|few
TGTGCCAGCAGGAGTGGGACAGTCCACACTGAAGCTTTCTTT
CASRSGTVHTEAFF
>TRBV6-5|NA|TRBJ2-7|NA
TGTGCCAGCAGTTACTCGACCAGGTTTCTGAGCGAGCAGTACTTC
CASSYSTRFLSEQYF
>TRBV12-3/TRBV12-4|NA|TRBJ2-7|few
TGTGCCAGCAGTTTAGGGCAGACAGGCTACGAGCAGTACTTC
CASSLGQTGYEQYF
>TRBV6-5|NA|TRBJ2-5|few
TGTGCCAGCAGTTACCCAGGCATTACGGGGACCCAGTACTTC
CASSYPGITGTQYF
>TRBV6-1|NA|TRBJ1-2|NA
TGTGCCAGCAGTAGCCAGGGCAGCTACTATGGCTACACCTTC
CASSSQGSYYGYTF
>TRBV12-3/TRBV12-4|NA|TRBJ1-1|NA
TGTGCCAGCAGTTTATTCGTAAATGAAGCTTTCTTT
CASSLFVNEAFF
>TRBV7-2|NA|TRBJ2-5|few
TGTGCCAGCCGGCTAGTAGGGGTCGAGACCCAGTACTTC
CASRLVGVETQYF
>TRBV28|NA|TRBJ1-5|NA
TGTGCCAGCAGCCTCCCCCGTTGGGGCAATCAGCCCCAGCATTTT
CASSLPRWGNQPQHF
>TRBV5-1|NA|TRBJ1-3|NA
TGCGCCAGCAGCTCAGGGATGGCTGGAAACACCATATATTTT
CASSSGMAGNTIYF
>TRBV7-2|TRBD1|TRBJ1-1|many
TGTGCCAGCAGCCCTGGGACAGGGTTTAGGGCTGAAGCTTTCTTT
CASSPGTGFRAEAFF
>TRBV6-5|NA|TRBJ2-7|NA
TGTGCCAGCAGTTACTCACCCCTCCTTGGGGGTCCCCAGTACTTC
CASSYSPLLGGPQYF
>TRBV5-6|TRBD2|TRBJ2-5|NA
TGTGCCAGCAGCCCCGATAGCGGGGGGTTCAGGGAGACCCAGTACTTC
CASSPDSGGFRETQYF
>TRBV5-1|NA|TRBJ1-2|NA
TGCGCCAGCAGCTGGCTGACGGCGAACTATGGCTACACCTTC
CASSWLTANYGYTF
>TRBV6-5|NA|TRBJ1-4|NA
TGTGCCAGCGGGGGCCTTGCAACTAATGAAAAACTGTTTTTT
CASGGLATNEKLFF
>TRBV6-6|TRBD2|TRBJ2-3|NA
TGTGCCAGCAGTTACTCGCGGGCGGGGGGGCCCACAGATACGCAGTATTTT
CASSYSRAGGPTDTQYF
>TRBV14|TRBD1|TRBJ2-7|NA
TGTGCCAGCAGCGCTTACCGGGACAGAGAACACGAGCAGTACTTC
CASSAYRDREHEQYF
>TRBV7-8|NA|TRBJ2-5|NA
TGTGCCAGCAGCTTAATGCTAGTCGAGGGTGAGACCCAGTACTTC
CASSLMLVEGETQYF
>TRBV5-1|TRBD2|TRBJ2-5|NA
TGCGCCAGCAGCCCGACGGGACTATCGGCCCAGTACTTC
CASSPTGLSAQYF
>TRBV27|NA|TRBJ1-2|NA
TGTGCCAGCAGTTCTCGCATCCTTGGGGGTGGCTACACCTTC
CASSSRILGGGYTF
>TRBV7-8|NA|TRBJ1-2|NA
TGTGCCAGCAGCTTACCGCCAGGGAACTATGGCTACACCTTC
CASSLPPGNYGYTF